Listed below are T cell receptor beta chains from one sample, sequenced in a study of CD8+ T cells in alopecia areata. The table came from immunoSEQ multiplex PCR; TCRdb's copy has only in-frame clones and leaves some out. The sample lists some 82,000 clones, roughly 51% occurring once. Sequencing input: NKG2D-high CD8+ T cells sorted from blood. The receptors come from a human donor with alopecia areata. Both conserved end residues are part of each CDR3. Fields, in order: J gene, clone size, D gene, V gene, CDR3 DNA, CDR3 protein. A D gene is named only where the DNA matches it firmly. Clone size is shown for a subset of rows, as once, few, many or a class of expanded clone.

TRBJ2-7	NA	NA	TRBV4-1	TGCGCCAGCAGCCCCAATTTTTACATGCTACGGGGGTTATACGAGCAGTACTTC	CASSPNFYMLRGLYEQYF
TRBJ2-7	NA	NA	TRBV29-1	TGCAGCGCCATCCCCCGGGGCAGGTACGAGCAGTACTTC	CSAIPRGRYEQYF
TRBJ2-1	few	TRBD1	TRBV2	TGTGCCAGCAGAGAGACAGGGATGAAATACAATGAGCAGTTCTTC	CASRETGMKYNEQFF
TRBJ2-2	few	TRBD2	TRBV23-1	TGCGCCAGCAGTCAATGGGGCAGCGGGGGGAACACCGGGGAGCTGTTTTTT	CASSQWGSGGNTGELFF
TRBJ2-1	once	NA	TRBV4-1	TGCGCCAGCAGCCAAGCGGTATCAGGGTGGTCCTACAATGAGCAGTTCTTC	CASSQAVSGWSYNEQFF
TRBJ2-1	NA	NA	TRBV7-9	TGTGCCAGCAGCGGATCAGGGGCGGGACGAGGAAATGAGCAGTTCTTC	CASSGSGAGRGNEQFF
TRBJ2-5	NA	NA	TRBV4-1	TGCGCCAGCAGCCAAGAGCGTTCGGCAGGGGGGGAGACCCAGTACTTC	CASSQERSAGGETQYF
TRBJ2-7	few	TRBD1	TRBV5-1	TGCGCCAGCAGTTGGACAGGGACCTACGAGCAGTACTTC	CASSWTGTYEQYF
TRBJ2-3	NA	NA	TRBV11-2	TGTGCCAGCAGCTTAGCCCTTACAGATACGCAGTATTTT	CASSLALTDTQYF
TRBJ2-3	NA	TRBD2	TRBV6-1	TGTGCCAGCAGTGAACTAGCGGGGGCAGATACGCAGTATTTT	CASSELAGADTQYF
TRBJ2-7	NA	NA	TRBV23-1	TGCGCCAGCAGCCACCCCCCGGGTTACGAGCAGTACTTC	CASSHPPGYEQYF
TRBJ2-7	NA	TRBD2	TRBV29-1	TGCAGCGTTGACGAGTGGGCTAGCGGGAGCTACGAGCAGTACTTC	CSVDEWASGSYEQYF
TRBJ2-7	few	NA	TRBV30	TGTGCCGGTAACCCGACAGACACCTACGAGCAGTACTTC	CAGNPTDTYEQYF
TRBJ2-4	few	NA	TRBV28	TGTGCCAGCAGTAAACAGGGAGCCAAAAACATTCAGTACTTC	CASSKQGAKNIQYF
TRBJ1-2	NA	NA	TRBV27	TGTGCCAGCAGTTTCGGCGCTAACTATGGCTACACCTTC	CASSFGANYGYTF
TRBJ2-5	few	TRBD2	TRBV7-9	TGTGCCAGCAGCTTACTACGGAGCGGGAGGCAAGAGACCCAGTACTTC	CASSLLRSGRQETQYF
TRBJ2-1	few	NA	TRBV28	TGTGCCAGCAGTTTCCGCCTCGACAATGAGCAGTTCTTC	CASSFRLDNEQFF
TRBJ2-2	NA	NA	TRBV27	TGTGCCAGCGGGTTAGGTAGCACCGGGGAGCTGTTTTTT	CASGLGSTGELFF
TRBJ2-2	few	NA	TRBV29-1	TGCAGCGCCCCATCGATGGTGACCGGGGAGCTGTTTTTT	CSAPSMVTGELFF
TRBJ1-5	few	TRBD1	TRBV18	TGTGCCAGCTCACGGGACAGCCGTAAATCCCCCCAGCATTTT	CASSRDSRKSPQHF
TRBJ2-2	few	NA	TRBV19	TGTGCCAGTAGTATGGACCGTACCGGGGAGCTGTTTTTT	CASSMDRTGELFF
TRBJ1-1	once	NA	TRBV6-5	TGTGCCAGCCGGTCTGGGAACACTGAAGCTTTCTTT	CASRSGNTEAFF
TRBJ1-1	few	NA	TRBV29-1	TGCAGCGTTGCCGACAGTCTCTCCACTGAAGCTTTCTTT	CSVADSLSTEAFF
TRBJ2-1	few	TRBD2	TRBV7-9	TGTGCCAGCAGCCCTCAGCGGGGGGCCTCCTACAATGAGCAGTTCTTC	CASSPQRGASYNEQFF
TRBJ2-6	few	TRBD2	TRBV29-1	TGCAGCGTTGCAGCGAGCGGGAGCTCTGGGGCCAACGTCCTGACTTTC	CSVAASGSSGANVLTF
TRBJ2-1	NA	TRBD1	TRBV27	TGTGCCAGCAGTTTATCGACAGGGGGGGATGAGCAGTTCTTC	CASSLSTGGDEQFF